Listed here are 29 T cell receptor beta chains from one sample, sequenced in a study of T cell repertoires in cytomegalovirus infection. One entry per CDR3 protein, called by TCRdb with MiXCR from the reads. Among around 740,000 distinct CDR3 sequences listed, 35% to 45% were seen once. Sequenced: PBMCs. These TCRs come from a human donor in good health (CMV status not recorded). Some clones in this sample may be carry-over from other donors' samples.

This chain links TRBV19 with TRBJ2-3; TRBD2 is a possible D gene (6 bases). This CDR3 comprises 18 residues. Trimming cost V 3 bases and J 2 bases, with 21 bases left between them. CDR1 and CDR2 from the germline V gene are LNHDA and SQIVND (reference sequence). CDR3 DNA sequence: TGTGCCAGTAGTATTCCCCCGGCGCGGGGATTTTTCACAGATACGCAGTATTTT. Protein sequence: CASSIPPARGFFTDTQYF. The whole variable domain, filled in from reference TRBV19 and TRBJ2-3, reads DGGITQSPKYLFRKEGQNVTLSCEQNLNHDAMYWYRQDPGQGLRLIYYSQIVNDFQKGDIAEGYSVSREKKESFPLTVTSAQKNPTAFYLCASSIPPARGFFTDTQYFGPGTRLTVL.

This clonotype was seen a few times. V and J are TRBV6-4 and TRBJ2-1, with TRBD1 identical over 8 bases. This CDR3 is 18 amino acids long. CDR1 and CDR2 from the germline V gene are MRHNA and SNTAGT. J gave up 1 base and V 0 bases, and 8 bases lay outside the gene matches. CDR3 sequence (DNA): TGTGCCAGCAGTGACTCTCTAAGTGGACAGGGTTCCTACAATGAGCAGTTCTTC. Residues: CASSDSLSGQGSYNEQFF.

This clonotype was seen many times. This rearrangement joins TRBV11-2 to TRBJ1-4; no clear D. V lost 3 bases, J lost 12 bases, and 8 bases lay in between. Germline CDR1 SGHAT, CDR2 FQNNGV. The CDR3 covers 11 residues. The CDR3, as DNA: TGTGCCAGCAGCTTCCAACTGGAACTGTTTTTT. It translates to CASSFQLELFF.

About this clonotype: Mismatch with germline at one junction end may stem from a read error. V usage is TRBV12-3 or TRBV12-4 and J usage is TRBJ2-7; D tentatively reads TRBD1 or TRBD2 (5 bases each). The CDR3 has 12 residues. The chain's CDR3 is CASSGGHYEKYF. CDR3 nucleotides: TGTGCCAGCAGTGGGGGTCACTACGAGAAGTACTTC.

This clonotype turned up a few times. The CDR3 protein is CASSPSEGYGYTF. CDR3 DNA sequence: TGTGCCAGCAGCCCGTCAGAGGGCTATGGCTACACCTTC. The chain joins TRBV7-8 to TRBJ1-2; no clear D. Germline lookup yields CDR1 SGHVS and CDR2 FQNEAQ. The V end lost 5 bases, the J end lost 4 bases, and 11 bases lay between the germline ends. The CDR3 spans 13 residues.

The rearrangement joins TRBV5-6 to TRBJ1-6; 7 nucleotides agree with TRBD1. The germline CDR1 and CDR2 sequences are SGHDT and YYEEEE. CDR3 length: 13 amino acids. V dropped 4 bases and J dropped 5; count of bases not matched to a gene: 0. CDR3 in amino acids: CASSGQDNSPLHF. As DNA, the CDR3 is TGTGCCAGCAGCGGACAGGATAATTCACCCCTCCACTTT.

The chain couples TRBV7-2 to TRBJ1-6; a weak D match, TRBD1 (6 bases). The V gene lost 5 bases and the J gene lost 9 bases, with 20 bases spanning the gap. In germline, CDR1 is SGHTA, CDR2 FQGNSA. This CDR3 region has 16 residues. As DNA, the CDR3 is TGTGCCAGCAGCCCGGACAGCCCGCAACGGAGTTCACCCCTCCACTTT. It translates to CASSPDSPQRSSPLHF.

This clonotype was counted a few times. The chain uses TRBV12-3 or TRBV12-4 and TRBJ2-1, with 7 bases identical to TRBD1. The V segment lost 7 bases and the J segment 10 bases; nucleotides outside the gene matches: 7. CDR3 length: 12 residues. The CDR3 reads CASNQGGLEQFF. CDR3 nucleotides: TGTGCCAGCAATCAAGGGGGCTTAGAGCAGTTCTTC.

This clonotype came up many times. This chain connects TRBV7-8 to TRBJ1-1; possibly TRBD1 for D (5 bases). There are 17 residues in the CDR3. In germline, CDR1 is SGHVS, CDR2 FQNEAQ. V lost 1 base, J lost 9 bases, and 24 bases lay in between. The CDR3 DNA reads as TGTGCCAGCAGCTTAGGACGTAATCGGGGGTTAAGGACCAAAGCTTTCTTT. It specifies CASSLGRNRGLRTKAFF. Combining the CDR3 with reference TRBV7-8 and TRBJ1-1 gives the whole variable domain GAGVSQSPRYKVAKRGQDVALRCDPISGHVSLFWYQQALGQGPEFLTYFQNEAQLDKSGLPSDRFFAERPEGSVSTLKIQRTQQEDSAVYLCASSLGRNRGLRTKAFFGQGTRLTVV.

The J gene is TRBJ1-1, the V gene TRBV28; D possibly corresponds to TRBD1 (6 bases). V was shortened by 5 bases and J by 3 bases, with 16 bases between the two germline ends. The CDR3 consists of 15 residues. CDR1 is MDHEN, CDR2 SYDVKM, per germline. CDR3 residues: CASSPLAGAHTEAFF. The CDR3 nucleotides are TGTGCCAGCAGTCCGCTGGCGGGGGCCCACACTGAAGCTTTCTTT.

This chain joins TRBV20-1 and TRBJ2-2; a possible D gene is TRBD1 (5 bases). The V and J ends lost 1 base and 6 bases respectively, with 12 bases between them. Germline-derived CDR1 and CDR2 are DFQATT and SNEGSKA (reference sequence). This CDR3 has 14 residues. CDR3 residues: CSARAPGLAGELFF. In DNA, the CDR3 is TGCAGTGCTAGAGCCCCAGGGTTGGCCGGGGAGCTGTTTTTT.

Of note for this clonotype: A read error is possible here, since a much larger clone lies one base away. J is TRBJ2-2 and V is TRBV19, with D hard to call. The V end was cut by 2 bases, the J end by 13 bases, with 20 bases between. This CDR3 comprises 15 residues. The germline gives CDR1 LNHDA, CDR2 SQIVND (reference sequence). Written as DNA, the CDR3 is TGTGCCAGTAGTATATCTGGACGGATAGTTTGGGCGCTGTTTTTT. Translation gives CASSISGRIVWALFF.

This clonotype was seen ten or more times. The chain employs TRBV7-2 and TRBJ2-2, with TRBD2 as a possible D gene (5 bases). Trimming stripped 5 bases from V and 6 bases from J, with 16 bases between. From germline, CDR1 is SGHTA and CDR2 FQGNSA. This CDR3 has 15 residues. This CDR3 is CASSHGVGWAGELFF. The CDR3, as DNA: TGTGCCAGCAGCCACGGGGTCGGCTGGGCCGGGGAGCTGTTTTTT.

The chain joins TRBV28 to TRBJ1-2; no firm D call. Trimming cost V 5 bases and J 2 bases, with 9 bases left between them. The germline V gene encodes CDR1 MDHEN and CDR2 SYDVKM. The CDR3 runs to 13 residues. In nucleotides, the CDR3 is TGTGCCAGCAGTATCGGGAGCAACTATGGCTACACCTTC. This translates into CASSIGSNYGYTF.

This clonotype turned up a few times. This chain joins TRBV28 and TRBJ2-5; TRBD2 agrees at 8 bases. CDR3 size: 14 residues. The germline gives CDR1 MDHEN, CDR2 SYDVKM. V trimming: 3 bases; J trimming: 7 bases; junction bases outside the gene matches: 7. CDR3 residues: CASSFGLAPGTQYF. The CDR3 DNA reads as TGTGCCAGCAGTTTCGGACTAGCCCCAGGGACCCAGTACTTC.

CDR3 nucleotides: TGCAGTGCCGGACTAGCGGTTGCTCTCACAGATACGCAGTATTTT. Amino acids: CSAGLAVALTDTQYF. This rearrangement joins TRBV20-1 to TRBJ2-3; TRBD2 matches at 10 bases. This CDR3 has 15 amino acids. CDR1 is DFQATT, CDR2 SNEGSKA, per germline (reference sequence). The V and J ends lost 6 bases and 2 bases, in that order; junction bases with no gene match: 8.

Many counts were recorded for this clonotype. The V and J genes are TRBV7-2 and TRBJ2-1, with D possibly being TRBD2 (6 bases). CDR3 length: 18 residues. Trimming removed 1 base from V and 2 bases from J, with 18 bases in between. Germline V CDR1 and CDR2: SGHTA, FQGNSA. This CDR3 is CASSLGFIRDWAYNEQFF. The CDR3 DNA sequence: TGTGCCAGCAGCTTAGGCTTTATTCGGGACTGGGCCTACAATGAGCAGTTCTTC.

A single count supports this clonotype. CDR3 nucleotides: TGTGCCAGCAGCTCAGAAGCCCGATACGGCTACACCTTC. It codes for CASSSEARYGYTF. The chain employs TRBV7-9 and TRBJ1-2, with D unresolved. V was cut by 4 bases and J by 8 bases, with 14 bases left in between. Germline values: CDR1 SEHNR, CDR2 FQNEAQ (reference sequence). The CDR3 extends over 13 amino acids.

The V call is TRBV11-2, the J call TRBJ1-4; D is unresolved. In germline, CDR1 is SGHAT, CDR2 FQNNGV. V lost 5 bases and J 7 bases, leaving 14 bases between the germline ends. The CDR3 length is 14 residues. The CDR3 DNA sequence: TGTGCCAGCAGCCAAAGGTCGGACGTTGAAAAACTGTTTTTT. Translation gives CASSQRSDVEKLFF.

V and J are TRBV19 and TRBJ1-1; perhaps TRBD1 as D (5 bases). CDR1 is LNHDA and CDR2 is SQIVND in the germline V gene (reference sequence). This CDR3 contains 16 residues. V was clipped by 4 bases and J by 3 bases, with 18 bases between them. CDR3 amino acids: CASSTSQGAAYTEAFF. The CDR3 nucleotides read TGTGCCAGTAGTACCTCCCAAGGGGCAGCCTACACTGAAGCTTTCTTT. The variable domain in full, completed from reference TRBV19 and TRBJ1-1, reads DGGITQSPKYLFRKEGQNVTLSCEQNLNHDAMYWYRQDPGQGLRLIYYSQIVNDFQKGDIAEGYSVSREKKESFPLTVTSAQKNPTAFYLCASSTSQGAAYTEAFFGQGTRLTVV.

CDR3 region: CASSPQTETQYF. The CDR3 nucleotides read TGTGCCAGCAGCCCCCAGACGGAGACCCAGTACTTC. The genes are TRBV7-8 and TRBJ2-5; no reliable D call. V gave up 5 bases and J gave up 5 bases, with 9 bases separating them. The CDR3 has 12 residues. Germline-derived CDR1 and CDR2 are SGHVS and FQNEAQ.

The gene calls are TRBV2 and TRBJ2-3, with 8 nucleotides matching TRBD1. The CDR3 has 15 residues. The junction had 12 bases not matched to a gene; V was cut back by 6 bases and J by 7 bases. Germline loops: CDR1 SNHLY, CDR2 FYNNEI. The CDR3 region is CASSVGQGNSNTQYF. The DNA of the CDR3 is TGTGCCAGCAGCGTTGGACAGGGAAATTCGAATACGCAGTATTTT.

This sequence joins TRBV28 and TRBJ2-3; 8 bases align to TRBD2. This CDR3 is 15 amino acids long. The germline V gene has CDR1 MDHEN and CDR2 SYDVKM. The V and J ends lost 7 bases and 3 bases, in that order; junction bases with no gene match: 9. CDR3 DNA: TGTGCCAGCACCCTGTGGGGCGGGGGGACAGATACGCAGTATTTT. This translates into CASTLWGGGTDTQYF.

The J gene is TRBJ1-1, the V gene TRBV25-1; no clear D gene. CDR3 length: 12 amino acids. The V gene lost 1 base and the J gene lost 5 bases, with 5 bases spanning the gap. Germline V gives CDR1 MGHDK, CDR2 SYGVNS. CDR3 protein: CASSESVTEAFF. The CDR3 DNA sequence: TGTGCCAGCAGTGAATCGGTAACTGAAGCTTTCTTT.

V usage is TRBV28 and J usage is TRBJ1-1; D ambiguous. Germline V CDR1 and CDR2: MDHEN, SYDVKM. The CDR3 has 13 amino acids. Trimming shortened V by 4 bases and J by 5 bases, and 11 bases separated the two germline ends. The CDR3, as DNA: TGTGCCAGCAGTTGGTCAGGAAGAACTGAAGCTTTCTTT. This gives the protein CASSWSGRTEAFF.

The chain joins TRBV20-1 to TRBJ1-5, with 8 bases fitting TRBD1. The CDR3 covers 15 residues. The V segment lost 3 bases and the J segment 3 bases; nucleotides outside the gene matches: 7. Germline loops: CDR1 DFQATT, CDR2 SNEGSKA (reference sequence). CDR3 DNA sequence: TGCAGTGCTAGTAGCCCAGGGGGCAACAATCAGCCCCAGCATTTT. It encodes CSASSPGGNNQPQHF.

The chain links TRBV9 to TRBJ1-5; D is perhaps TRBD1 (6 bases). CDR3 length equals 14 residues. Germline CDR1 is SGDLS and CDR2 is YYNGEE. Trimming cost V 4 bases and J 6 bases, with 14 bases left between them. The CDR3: CASSLEGEGQPQHF. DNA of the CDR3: TGTGCCAGCAGCCTTGAGGGGGAGGGTCAGCCCCAGCATTTT. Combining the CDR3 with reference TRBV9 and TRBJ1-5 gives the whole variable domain DSGVTQTPKHLITATGQRVTLRCSPRSGDLSVYWYQQSLDQGLQFLIQYYNGEERAKGNILERFSAQQFPDLHSELNLSSLELGDSALYFCASSLEGEGQPQHFGDGTRLSIL.

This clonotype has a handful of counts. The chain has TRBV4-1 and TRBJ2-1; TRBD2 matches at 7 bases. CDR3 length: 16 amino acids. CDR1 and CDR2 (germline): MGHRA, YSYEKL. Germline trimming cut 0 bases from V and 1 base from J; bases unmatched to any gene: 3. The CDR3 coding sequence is TGCGCCAGCAGCCAAGAGCAGGGAGGGTCCTACAATGAGCAGTTCTTC. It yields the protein CASSQEQGGSYNEQFF.

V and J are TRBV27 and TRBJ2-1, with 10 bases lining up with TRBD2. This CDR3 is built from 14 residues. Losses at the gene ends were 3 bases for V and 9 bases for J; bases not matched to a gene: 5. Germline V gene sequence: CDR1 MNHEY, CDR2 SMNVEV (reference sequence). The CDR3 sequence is CASSFASGRAEQFF. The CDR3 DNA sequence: TGTGCCAGCAGTTTTGCCAGCGGGAGGGCTGAGCAGTTCTTC.